The 17 T cell receptor beta chains below all came from one sample that was sequenced in a study of tumor and adjacent non-tumor tissue in lung cancer. This sample's RNA came from whole unsorted tissue. A modified ARM-PCR protocol with three rounds of nested PCR amplified TCRbeta. TCRdb ran MiXCR on the multiplex PCR reads and lists one entry per CDR3 protein. The repertoire holds approximately 120,000 distinct CDR3 sequences, with more than 70% as singletons. The sequencing input was lung tumor tissue. The origin of the receptors is a woman aged 55-69 years with non-small cell lung cancer.

J is TRBJ1-5 and V is TRBV30; unclear D gene. Trimming left V 5 bases short and J 5 bases short, with 13 bases between. The CDR3 extends over 13 amino acids. Germline V gene lookup returns CDR1 GTSNPN and CDR2 SVGIG (reference sequence). CDR3 coding DNA: TGTGCCTGGGGCATAGACCGCGATCAGCCCCAGCATTTT. Its translation: CAWGIDRDQPQHF.

As regards this clonotype: Germline and junction disagree at one end, which may indicate a read error. The chain joins TRBV11-1 to TRBJ2-1, with D tentatively TRBD2 (5 bases). In germline, CDR1 is SGHAT, CDR2 FQDESV (reference sequence). CDR3 length: 17 amino acids. In DNA form, the CDR3 reads TGTGCCAGCAACTTACCGGAGGCCCCCAGCTCCTACAATGAGCAGTCCTTC. It encodes CASNLPEAPSSYNEQSF.

On this clonotype itself: One junction end does not reproduce the germline sequence, and a read error may be involved. This rearrangement joins TRBV4-3 to TRBJ1-3; no reliable D call. The CDR3 is 14 residues long. Germline V gene sequence: CDR1 LGHNA, CDR2 YSLEER. The CDR3 nucleotides are TGCGCTAGCAGCCAATTCCCAGTCGTAAACACAATATATTTT. It encodes CASSQFPVVNTIYF.

The CDR3 region is CASSLRGLNTEAFF. In DNA form, the CDR3 reads TGTGCCAGCAGTTTGAGGGGTCTGAACACTGAAGCTTTCTTT. The chain employs TRBV28 and TRBJ1-1; perhaps TRBD1 as D (5 bases). The V end was cut by 3 bases, the J end by 0 bases, with 8 bases between. The CDR3 is 14 amino acids. Germline V gene data show CDR1 as MDHEN and CDR2 as SYDVKM.

The rearrangement uses TRBV6-6 and TRBJ1-1; D is possibly TRBD1 (6 bases). Germline V gives CDR1 MNHNY, CDR2 SVGAGI (reference sequence). The CDR3 covers 14 residues. The DNA for the CDR3 is TGTGTCATCAGTCCCGGGACACGGAACACTGAAGCTTTCTTT. Its protein product is CVISPGTRNTEAFF.

This clonotype was seen only once. Because the CDR3 is missing its conserved closing phenylalanine or tryptophan, this is likely a read error. V gene TRBV4-3 combines with J gene TRBJ2-2; maybe TRBD2 (5 bases). Looked up from germline, CDR1 is LGHNA and CDR2 is YSLEER. The CDR3 runs 16 residues. The CDR3 DNA is TGCGCCAACAGCCAAGACGGTCGGCGGGTCACCGGGGAGCTGTTTATT. Translated, it gives CANSQDGRRVTGELFI.

The sample holds a few counts of this clonotype. This CDR3 fails to terminate in the conserved phenylalanine or tryptophan, so it likely reflects a read error. Because the CDR3's place on the DNA is in doubt, the DNA is left out and the CDR3 is given as listed by TCRdb. This chain joins TRBV11-2 and TRBJ2-3; TRBD1 is the table's D call and was not checked against the DNA. Germline assignment: CDR1 SGHAT and CDR2 FQNNGV. The CDR3 spans 15 amino acids, including both terminal residues. The chain's CDR3 is CASSATGTATDTQYY.

On this clonotype: Without the conserved terminal phenylalanine or tryptophan, this CDR3 likely stems from a read error. It is unclear where the CDR3 begins or ends on the DNA, so no DNA is shown, and the CDR3 is as TCRdb lists it. The gene calls are TRBV6-1 and TRBJ1-6. The CDR3 length is 14 residues, termini included. Per germline, CDR1 MNHNS and CDR2 SASEGT. CDR3 sequence: CASSEDEGFSPVHI.

In regard to this clonotype: The missing conserved phenylalanine or tryptophan at the end of this CDR3 makes a read error likely. Because the CDR3's place on the DNA is in doubt, the DNA is left out and the CDR3 is given as listed by TCRdb. The rearrangement links TRBV11-3 to TRBJ2-3; TRBD2, as called in the table, went unchecked against the DNA. The CDR3 is 13 residues long, ends included. Germline CDR1 is SGHNT and CDR2 is YENEEA. This CDR3 is CASRRDSGDTPYV.

In its sample, this clonotype was seen a few times. The chain couples TRBV15 to TRBJ1-2; the D is unclear. The CDR3 loop spans 14 amino acids. Trimming removed 0 bases at V and 2 bases at J, with 7 bases between. Germline CDR1 and CDR2: LNHNV and YYDKDF (reference sequence). In DNA form, the CDR3 reads TGTGCCACCAGCAGAGACAGTCGGAACTATGGCTACACCTTC. This encodes CATSRDSRNYGYTF.

With regard to this clonotype: The junction differs from germline at one of its ends, possibly a read error. In nucleotides, the CDR3 is TGCGCCAGCAACCAAGGGACTAGGGGGGCAGATACGCACTATTTT. This codes for CASNQGTRGADTHYF. The rearrangement links TRBV4-3 to TRBJ2-3, with TRBD2 matching over 8 bases. The CDR3 runs 15 residues. The germline V gene has CDR1 LGHNA and CDR2 YSLEER.

This chain uses TRBV11-1 with TRBJ2-1, with TRBD2 matching over 10 bases. This CDR3 spans 16 amino acids. V shed 8 bases, J shed 2 bases, and the junction held 9 bases outside the gene matches. Germline CDR1 SGHAT, CDR2 FQDESV (reference sequence). For the CDR3, the DNA is TGTGCCAGCCAAGTAGGCGGACTAGCGGCCTACAATGAGCAGTTCTTC. This encodes CASQVGGLAAYNEQFF.

Concerning this clonotype itself: The junction departs from the called germline gene at one end, perhaps through a read error. The V call is TRBV11-2, the J call TRBJ2-1; TRBD2 aligns across 7 bases. CDR1 SGHAT and CDR2 FQNNGV come from the germline V gene. The length of the CDR3 is 14 residues. The CDR3 nucleotides read TGTACCAGCCTCCTAGGGAGGGCCTCCAGTGAGCAGTTCTTC. The encoded protein is CTSLLGRASSEQFF.

Remarks on this clonotype: This could be a read error, since a much larger clone is one nucleotide away. The chain employs TRBV6-5 and TRBJ1-1, with 11 bases identical to TRBD1. Trimming took 8 bases from V and 3 from J; bases not matched to a gene: 8. The CDR3 runs to 15 residues. From germline, CDR1 is MNHEY and CDR2 SVGAGI. The CDR3 DNA follows: TGTGCCAGCGCCGGACAGGGGGCCGGGGACACTGAAGCTTTCTTT. Translation gives CASAGQGAGDTEAFF.

A remark on this clonotype: This clone may be a read error of a much larger clone one base away. The rearrangement joins TRBV20-1 to TRBJ1-2; TRBD1 aligns across 8 bases. The CDR3 consists of 13 residues. Germline V CDR1 and CDR2: DFQATT, SNEGSKA (reference sequence). V shed 7 bases, J shed 3 bases, and the junction held 7 bases outside the gene matches. The CDR3 region has the DNA TGCAGTGATACACAGGGGGGGGACTATGGCTACACCTTC. Translation gives CSDTQGGDYGYTF.

Only one count was recorded for this clonotype. Sequence at one end of the junction differs from germline and may be a read error. The chain has TRBV11-3 and TRBJ2-3; D uncertain. The CDR3 is 15 amino acids. The germline V gene has CDR1 SGHNT and CDR2 YENEEA. The CDR3: CASSLEGLATDTHYF. The CDR3 nucleotides read TGTGCCAGCAGCTTAGAGGGATTAGCCACAGATACGCACTATTTT.

As for this clonotype: This CDR3 is missing its conserved last phenylalanine or tryptophan, likely due to a read error. The chain employs TRBV10-3 and TRBJ1-1, with D hard to call. Germline CDR1 is ENHRY and CDR2 is SYGVKD. The CDR3 loop spans 12 amino acids. V was clipped by 9 bases and J by 4 bases, with 12 bases between them. The CDR3 DNA sequence: TGTGCCATAGGGAACACCCCCACTGAAGCTTTCTAT. Translated, it gives CAIGNTPTEAFY.